One sample yielded the 20 T cell receptor beta chains listed below, sequenced in a study of cytomegalovirus exposure and HLA in healthy donors. The PCR made use of 60 Vbeta and 13 Jbeta primers. Only in-frame clones appear in the TCRdb table, and some are missing; sequencing was by immunoSEQ multiplex PCR. Altogether roughly 100,000 clones are present, more than 60% being singletons, with the ten largest covering around 8.6%. The sample comprised PBMCs. The source of these receptors is a woman in her thirties or forties in good health and CMV-seropositive.

V gene TRBV19 combines with J gene TRBJ1-1; the D is unclear. The CDR3 spans 19 residues. Germline V gives CDR1 LNHDA, CDR2 SQIVND (reference sequence). V dropped 0 bases and J dropped 0 bases, with 20 bases sitting between them. The CDR3: CASSIDRYVFLPMNTEAFF. As DNA, the CDR3 is TGTGCCAGTAGTATAGATCGGTACGTGTTCCTTCCAATGAACACTGAAGCTTTCTTT.

The chain links TRBV25-1 to TRBJ2-3; the D gene is possibly TRBD1 (5 bases). This CDR3 has 15 residues. V lost 8 bases and J lost 0, with 15 bases in between. CDR1 is MGHDK, CDR2 SYGVNS, per germline. In DNA form, the CDR3 reads TGTGCCAGCGGTACAGACAGAACTAGCACAGATACGCAGTATTTT. Amino acids: CASGTDRTSTDTQYF.

This clone appeared once. This chain connects TRBV11-2 to TRBJ1-2; a possible D gene is TRBD1 (6 bases). With 7 bases removed from V and 8 bases from J, the gap between germline ends came to 17 bases. This CDR3 comprises 13 residues. CDR1 SGHAT and CDR2 FQNNGV come from the germline V gene. Written as DNA, the CDR3 is TGTGCCAGCAAAACGAACAGGGCAGGAGGCTACACCTTC. It codes for CASKTNRAGGYTF.

This clone was seen a few times. This chain uses TRBV7-9 with TRBJ1-4; TRBD1 matches 9 bases. Trimming removed 8 bases from V and 6 bases from J; junction bases left unmatched: 7. Germline loops: CDR1 SEHNR, CDR2 FQNEAQ (reference sequence). The CDR3 spans 14 residues. The CDR3 is CASGRGQGDEKLFF. Here the CDR3 DNA reads TGTGCCAGCGGGAGGGGACAGGGAGATGAAAAACTGTTTTTT.

The chain uses TRBV6-1 and TRBJ1-2; 7 bases agree with TRBD1. The germline CDR1 and CDR2 sequences are MNHNS and SASEGT. V was clipped by 1 base and J by 2 bases; unmatched bases: 4. This CDR3 region has 15 residues. For the CDR3, the DNA is TGTGCCAGCAGTGAAGGAGTAGGGGGCAACTATGGCTACACCTTC. It translates to CASSEGVGGNYGYTF.

V usage is TRBV28 and J usage is TRBJ2-7; 7 nucleotides agree with TRBD2. V shed 4 bases, J shed 7 bases, and the junction held 19 bases outside the gene matches. Germline CDR1 reads MDHEN; CDR2 reads SYDVKM. The CDR3 covers 17 residues. The CDR3 coding sequence is TGTGCCAGCAGTTCAACACTCCGGGACTACCACCCGAAAGAGCAGTACTTC. Translating gives CASSSTLRDYHPKEQYF.

This clone has just a few counts. The chain employs TRBV5-4 and TRBJ2-7; unclear D gene. The CDR3 length is 14 residues. Germline-derived CDR1 and CDR2 are SGHNT and YYREEE (reference sequence). The V and J ends lost 0 bases and 1 base respectively, with 8 bases between them. The CDR3 DNA is TGTGCCAGCAGCTTGGGGCAGTATTCCTACGAGCAGTACTTC. Its protein product is CASSLGQYSYEQYF.

This clone was found a few times. The rearrangement joins TRBV19 to TRBJ2-5; TRBD2 aligns across 11 bases. Germline V gene lookup returns CDR1 LNHDA and CDR2 SQIVND (reference sequence). J gave up 5 bases and V 1 base, and 6 bases lay outside the gene matches. There are 16 residues in the CDR3. The CDR3: CASSIGGTSGRETQYF. CDR3 DNA: TGTGCCAGTAGTATAGGAGGGACTAGCGGCAGGGAGACCCAGTACTTC. The complete variable domain, with remaining parts taken from reference TRBV19 and TRBJ2-5, reads DGGITQSPKYLFRKEGQNVTLSCEQNLNHDAMYWYRQDPGQGLRLIYYSQIVNDFQKGDIAEGYSVSREKKESFPLTVTSAQKNPTAFYLCASSIGGTSGRETQYFGPGTRLLVL.

The V call is TRBV6-4, the J call TRBJ2-1; TRBD2 matches 11 bases. Trimming cost V 6 bases and J 7 bases; bases outside gene matches: 11. CDR1 and CDR2 from the germline V gene are MRHNA and SNTAGT. The CDR3 is 16 amino acids. The CDR3 is CASSVLGTSGNNEQFF. In DNA form, the CDR3 reads TGTGCCAGCAGCGTCCTCGGGACTAGCGGCAATAATGAGCAGTTCTTC.

J is TRBJ2-7 and V is TRBV11-2; possible D gene TRBD2, 5 bases. The germline V and J ends were trimmed by 5 bases and 3 bases, with 17 bases remaining between them. The germline CDR1 and CDR2 sequences are SGHAT and FQNNGV. This CDR3 comprises 15 residues. This chain's CDR3 is CASSRGLLDLYEQYF. The CDR3 bases are TGTGCCAGCAGCAGAGGACTCTTGGACCTCTACGAGCAGTACTTC.

This clone was detected only once. This sequence joins TRBV19 and TRBJ2-5, with 11 bases identical to TRBD2. CDR3 length equals 14 residues. Germline V gene lookup returns CDR1 LNHDA and CDR2 SQIVND (reference sequence). Losses at the gene ends were 7 bases for V and 5 bases for J; bases not matched to a gene: 6. The CDR3 is CASTTLAGDETQYF. The CDR3, as DNA: TGTGCCAGTACCACACTAGCGGGAGACGAGACCCAGTACTTC.

The gene calls are TRBV5-1 and TRBJ1-2; 9 bases fit TRBD1. CDR1 is SGHRS and CDR2 is YFSETQ in the germline V gene. The CDR3 totals 14 residues. With 0 bases clipped from V and 8 bases from J, the junction kept 5 bases outside the gene matches. CDR3 loop: CASSLEGTGQGYTF. The CDR3 DNA is TGCGCCAGCAGCTTGGAGGGGACAGGGCAAGGCTACACCTTC.

The rearrangement links TRBV27 to TRBJ2-1, with TRBD2 matching 9 bases. Germline values: CDR1 MNHEY, CDR2 SMNVEV (reference sequence). V was pared by 1 base and J by 12 bases, with 13 bases of the junction left unmatched. This CDR3 is built from 16 residues. Here the CDR3 reads CASSLLPLAGPLGQFF. The CDR3 DNA follows: TGTGCCAGCAGTTTATTACCCCTAGCGGGGCCTTTGGGGCAGTTCTTC.

The chain employs TRBV19 and TRBJ1-5, with D unclear. V lost 5 bases and J lost 0, with 11 bases in between. This CDR3 comprises 15 residues. The germline CDR1 and CDR2 sequences are LNHDA and SQIVND (reference sequence). CDR3 nucleotides: TGTGCCAGTAGTGGGCAGTTATATAGCAATCAGCCCCAGCATTTT. Protein: CASSGQLYSNQPQHF.

This rearrangement joins TRBV4-1 to TRBJ2-1; 14 bases are a match to TRBD2. This CDR3 has 18 amino acids. The junction had 11 bases not matched to a gene; V was cut back by 1 base and J by 9 bases. The germline CDR1 and CDR2 sequences are MGHRA and YSYEKL. The CDR3 DNA is TGCGCCAGCAGCCAAGTCACCGGGACTAGCGGGAGTGGAGGTGAGCAGTTCTTC. This gives the protein CASSQVTGTSGSGGEQFF.

This clone has only a few counts. The CDR3, as DNA: TGTGCCAGCAGCTACGGCCATCCTGGAGGTTCACCCCTCCACTTT. Translation gives CASSYGHPGGSPLHF. The rearrangement links TRBV9 to TRBJ1-6; D not resolved. The length of the CDR3 is 15 residues. V shed 4 bases and J shed 9 bases, with 17 bases lying between them. Germline loops: CDR1 SGDLS, CDR2 YYNGEE.

The chain combines TRBV11-2 with TRBJ2-7; D is perhaps TRBD2 (5 bases). The CDR3 covers 15 residues. The germline V gene encodes CDR1 SGHAT and CDR2 FQNNGV. V was shortened by 1 base and J by 6 bases, with 16 bases between the two germline ends. The CDR3 DNA is TGTGCCAGCAGCTTAGTTCCTAGCCCCCCGGGCGAGCAGTACTTC. As protein: CASSLVPSPPGEQYF.

This clone was found once. The chain carries TRBV7-8 and TRBJ2-7, with 9 bases that match TRBD1. The CDR3 sequence is 15 residues long. Germline CDR1 and CDR2: SGHVS and FQNEAQ. The ends lost 5 bases at V and 2 bases at J; junction bases unmatched: 7. The chain's CDR3 is CASSVGQGIAYEQYF. The DNA of the CDR3 is TGTGCCAGCAGCGTCGGACAGGGGATAGCCTACGAGCAGTACTTC.

In its sample, this clone was seen a few times. The chain couples TRBV4-2 to TRBJ2-4; 8 nucleotides agree with TRBD1. V was clipped by 0 bases and J by 0 bases; unmatched bases: 13. From germline, CDR1 is LGHNA and CDR2 YNFKEQ. The CDR3 has 20 amino acids. This CDR3 reads CASSQDVDRVSPLAKNIQYF. The CDR3 nucleotides are TGTGCCAGCAGCCAAGATGTGGACAGGGTGTCGCCTTTAGCCAAAAACATTCAGTACTTC.

The chain couples TRBV4-2 to TRBJ2-1; a weak D match, TRBD1 (5 bases). This CDR3 is built from 13 residues. Germline V lookup: CDR1 LGHNA, CDR2 YNFKEQ. Between the trimmed V and J ends, which lost 1 base and 7 bases, there was a span of 8 bases. This chain's CDR3 is CASSQARGNEQFF. The CDR3 DNA is TGTGCCAGCAGCCAAGCTAGGGGAAATGAGCAGTTCTTC.